The table lists the clone carrying this T cell receptor beta chain with many counts. The data are from a study of molecular identifiers for immune sequencing clone quantification. CDR3 length: 15 amino acids. CDR1 is SGHRS and CDR2 is YFSETQ in the germline V gene. The V and J ends lost 2 bases and 5 bases respectively, with 17 bases between them. TCRdb used MiXCR to reprocess the PCR reads, holding one entry per CDR3 protein. The top ten hold about 0.79% of the sample, which has 250,000 to 400,000 distinct CDR3 sequences, around 21% seen once. This clonotype originated in a human donor in good health. Some libraries in this study had Jurkat cell RNA spiked in. Sequencing was done on a sample of naive CD8+ T cells from blood, with Jurkat cell RNA spiked in. Subset indicated: FACS-sorted CD8+CD4-CCR7+CD45RA+ naive T cells. The gene calls are TRBV5-1 and TRBJ2-7; D remains ambiguous. The CDR3 sequence: CASSFGDKPLNEQYF. In nucleotides, the CDR3 is TGCGCCAGCAGCTTTGGGGATAAACCCCTCAACGAGCAGTACTTC.